This T cell receptor (beta chain) was retrieved from a study of T cells in Graves' hyperthyroidism and ophthalmopathy. Study overall: Specimen type is peripheral blood, collected at initial diagnosis prior to any treatment. Notes on the study in general: Most thyroid-expanded clonotypes above 0.001 were also found in blood.

From RNA transcripts, TCR beta CDR3 regions were amplified. Primed by the HTBI set, a first-round RT-PCR was run on the TCR CDR3. TCRdb itself ran the multiplex PCR reads through MiXCR, one entry per CDR3 protein. The sample includes 200,000 or so distinct CDR3 sequences, 17% seen only once; the top ten take roughly 55%. For this clonotype: The antigen is unknown. The junction departs from the called germline gene at one end, perhaps through a read error.

Disease duration under 2 months; hyperthyroidism patients were aged 18 to 65. Sequenced input: blood. The clonotype originates from a woman aged 45-59 years with Graves' hyperthyroidism.

The CDR3 protein is CSVVWRTTNTGAFF. The CDR3, as DNA: TGCAGCGTTGTTTGGCGGACAACGAACACTGGAGCTTTCTTT. The chain links TRBV29-1 to TRBJ1-1, with D maybe TRBD1 (5 bases). This CDR3 spans 14 amino acids. Germline V gene data show CDR1 as SQVTM and CDR2 as ANQGSEA.